This T cell receptor beta chain was sequenced during a study of T cell clones after liver transplantation. Turning to the study itself: In this trial, immunosuppression withdrawal was attempted within 2 years of liver transplant. Tolerant meant at least one year fully off immunosuppression without liver enzymes above twice normal.

CD3+CD4+ and CD3+CD8+ cells were FACS-sorted from thawed unstimulated PBMCs. Generated by immunoSEQ multiplex PCR, the TCRdb table keeps only in-frame clones and is missing some. The sample holds 70,000 to 80,000 clones, roughly nine tenths seen once. The TCR was taken from a human donor who received a liver transplant. This sample comprised CD4+ T cells from blood, obtained before liver transplant.

CDR3: CSAWSGRTTDTQYF. CDR3 bases: TGCAGCGCGTGGAGCGGGAGAACAACAGATACGCAGTATTTT. The chain combines TRBV29-1 with TRBJ2-3, with 8 bases lining up with TRBD2. The CDR3 spans 14 residues. Germline assignment: CDR1 SQVTM and CDR2 ANQGSEA. Trimming removed 7 bases from V and 3 bases from J; junction bases left unmatched: 9.